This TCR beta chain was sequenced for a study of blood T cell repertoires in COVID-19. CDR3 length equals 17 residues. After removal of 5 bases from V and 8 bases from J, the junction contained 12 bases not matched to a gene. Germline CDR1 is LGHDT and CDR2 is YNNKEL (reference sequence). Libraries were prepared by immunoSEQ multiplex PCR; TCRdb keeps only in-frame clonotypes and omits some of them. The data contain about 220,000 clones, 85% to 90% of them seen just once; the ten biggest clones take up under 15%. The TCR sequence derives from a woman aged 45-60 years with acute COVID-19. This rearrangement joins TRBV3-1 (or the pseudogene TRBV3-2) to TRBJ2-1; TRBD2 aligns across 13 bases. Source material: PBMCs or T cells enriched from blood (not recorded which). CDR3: CASSYPWTSGSLHEQFF. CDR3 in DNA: TGTGCCAGCAGCTACCCCTGGACTAGCGGGAGCCTCCATGAGCAGTTCTTC.